This T cell receptor (beta chain) was sequenced for a study of identifying expanded T cells in peripheral blood. Study conclusions and caveats: Variance in clone template counts between two-week samples significantly increased with total template count across all healthy donors.

The J segment lost 4 bases and the V segment lost 5 bases, leaving 24 bases of the junction unmatched. The germline V gene has CDR1 SQVTM and CDR2 ANQGSEA. The CDR3 is made up of 19 amino acids. Healthy donors had no documented immune events, such as infections, while sampled. Libraries were prepared by immunoSEQ multiplex PCR; TCRdb keeps only in-frame clonotypes and omits some of them. The repertoire holds tens of thousands of clones, about 88% seen once, with over 15% in the top ten. To note about this clone: No antigen is known for it.

The chain carries TRBV29-1 and TRBJ1-2; 8 bases map to TRBD1. The receptor's source is a person aged 18 to 75 in good health. Sequencing was done on a sample of blood. The CDR3 DNA reads TGCAGCGTTCGATTGACCCTGACAGGGGACGGGGTTTCGACCTATGGCTACACCTTC. Translated: CSVRLTLTGDGVSTYGYTF.